This TCR beta chain came from a study of blood T cells in healthy people across ages. Then a second PCR, running about 7 to 11 cycles, was carried out with a sample-barcoded 5' primer and a J-beta primer mix. Tags on each cDNA molecule came from a template-switch adaptor with 12 random nucleotides. Using its own MiXCR run on the 5' RACE reads, TCRdb lists one record per CDR3 protein. The table lists hundreds of thousands of distinct CDR3 sequences, approximately 30% of them singletons, with 15% to 19% in the top ten. V shed 3 bases and J 2 bases; nucleotides not matched to a gene: 14. Germline V gene sequence: CDR1 DFQATT, CDR2 SNEGSKA (reference sequence). The CDR3 totals 17 residues.

The chain couples TRBV20-1 to TRBJ2-3, with 7 bases that match TRBD2. The sequencing input was blood. This receptor was taken from a woman older than 75 in good health. The CDR3, as DNA: TGCAGTGCTAGGGGAGCGGGGACCTCTCTAGACACAGATACGCAGTATTTT. Translated, it gives CSARGAGTSLDTDTQYF.